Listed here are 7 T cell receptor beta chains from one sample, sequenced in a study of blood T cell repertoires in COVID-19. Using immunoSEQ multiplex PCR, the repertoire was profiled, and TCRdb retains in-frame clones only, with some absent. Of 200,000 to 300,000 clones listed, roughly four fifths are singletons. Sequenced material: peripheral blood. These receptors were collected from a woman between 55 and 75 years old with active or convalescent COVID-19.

CDR3 nucleotide sequence: TGCGCCAGCAGCGCGGGACAGATTGGAAACACCATATATTTT. The encoded protein is CASSAGQIGNTIYF. The gene calls are TRBV5-1 and TRBJ1-3; 7 nucleotides agree with TRBD1. Germline values: CDR1 SGHRS, CDR2 YFSETQ. V was pared by 4 bases and J by 3 bases, with 4 bases of the junction left unmatched. CDR3 size: 14 residues.

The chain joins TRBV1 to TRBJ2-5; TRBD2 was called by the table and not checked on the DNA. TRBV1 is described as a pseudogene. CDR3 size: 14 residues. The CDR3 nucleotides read TGCACCAGCAGCGAAGCTAGCGGGGGAGAGACCCAGTACTTC. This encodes CTSSEASGGETQYF.

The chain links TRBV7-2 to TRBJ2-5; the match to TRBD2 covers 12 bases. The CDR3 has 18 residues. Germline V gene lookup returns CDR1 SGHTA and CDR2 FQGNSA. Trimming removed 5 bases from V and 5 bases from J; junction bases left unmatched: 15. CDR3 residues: CASSPGPASGGAWETQYF. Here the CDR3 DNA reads TGTGCCAGCAGCCCCGGCCCTGCTAGCGGGGGGGCTTGGGAGACCCAGTACTTC.

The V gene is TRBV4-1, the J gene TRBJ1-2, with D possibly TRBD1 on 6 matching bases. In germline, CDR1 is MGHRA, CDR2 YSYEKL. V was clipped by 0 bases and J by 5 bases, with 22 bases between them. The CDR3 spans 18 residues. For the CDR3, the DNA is TGCGCCAGCAGCCAAGATTTAGGGGGTGGGATCGATTTTTATGGCTACACCTTC. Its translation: CASSQDLGGGIDFYGYTF.

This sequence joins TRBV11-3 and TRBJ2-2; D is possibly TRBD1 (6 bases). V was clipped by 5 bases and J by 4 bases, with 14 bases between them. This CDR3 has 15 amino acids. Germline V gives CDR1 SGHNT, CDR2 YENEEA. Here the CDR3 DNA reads TGTGCCAGCAGCCAGGACAGTTTTCCCACCGGGGAGCTGTTTTTT. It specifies CASSQDSFPTGELFF.

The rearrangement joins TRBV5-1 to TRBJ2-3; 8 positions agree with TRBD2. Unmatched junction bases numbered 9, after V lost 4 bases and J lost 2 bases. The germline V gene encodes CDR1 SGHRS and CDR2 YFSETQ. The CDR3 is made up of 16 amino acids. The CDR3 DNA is TGCGCCAGCAGCGAAGGGGCTAGCGGGTTCACAGATACGCAGTATTTT. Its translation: CASSEGASGFTDTQYF.

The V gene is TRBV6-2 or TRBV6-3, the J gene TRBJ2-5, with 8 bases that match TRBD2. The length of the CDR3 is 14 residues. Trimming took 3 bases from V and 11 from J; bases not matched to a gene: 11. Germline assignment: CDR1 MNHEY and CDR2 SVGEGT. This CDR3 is CASSYSLRTSLQYF. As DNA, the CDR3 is TGTGCCAGCAGTTATTCACTCCGGACTAGCCTTCAGTACTTC.